A single sample is the source of the 21 T cell receptor beta chains below, sequenced in a study of T-cell reconstitution after alpha-beta-depleted transplantation in children. For TCRbeta, the library was prepared with unique molecular identifiers. TCRdb reprocessed the PCR reads via MiXCR and lists one record per CDR3 protein. The sample contains 610,000 or so distinct CDR3 sequences, 20% to 30% of which appear only once. The material sequenced was PBMCs, taken before TCRalphabeta/CD19-depleted stem cell transplant. Receptor source: a boy younger than two with Wiskott-Aldrich syndrome, due to receive a stem cell transplant.

The chain carries TRBV5-1 and TRBJ2-3; maybe TRBD2 (6 bases). CDR1 and CDR2 (germline): SGHRS, YFSETQ. V dropped 0 bases and J dropped 2 bases, with 13 bases sitting between them. The CDR3 has 16 amino acids. The CDR3 sequence: CASSLGHSGVTDTQYF. CDR3 coding DNA: TGCGCCAGCAGCTTGGGGCACTCGGGAGTCACAGATACGCAGTATTTT. Complete variable domain (other parts from reference TRBV5-1 and TRBJ2-3): KAGVTQTPRYLIKTRGQQVTLSCSPISGHRSVSWYQQTPGQGLQFLFEYFSETQRNKGNFPGRFSGRQFSNSRSEMNVSTLELGDSALYLCASSLGHSGVTDTQYFGPGTRLTVL.

The chain carries TRBV29-1 and TRBJ2-5; D is possibly TRBD1 (6 bases). The ends were cut back, 4 bases at V and 3 bases at J, with 12 bases in the middle. This CDR3 has 13 residues. Germline V CDR1 and CDR2: SQVTM, ANQGSEA. The CDR3 here is CSVGTVLKETQYF. The CDR3 region has the DNA TGCAGCGTTGGGACAGTGCTAAAAGAGACCCAGTACTTC.

This chain uses TRBV10-3 with TRBJ2-7; tentatively, D is TRBD1 (6 bases). CDR3 size: 14 residues. Germline assignment: CDR1 ENHRY and CDR2 SYGVKD. The V end was cut by 6 bases, the J end by 0 bases, with 12 bases between. The CDR3 sequence is CAISEQGYSYEQYF. CDR3 coding DNA: TGTGCCATCAGCGAACAGGGTTACTCCTACGAGCAGTACTTC.

This clonotype has only a few counts. The chain is built from TRBV4-1 and TRBJ2-1; possibly TRBD2 for D (6 bases). Germline CDR1 MGHRA, CDR2 YSYEKL. This CDR3 has 15 amino acids. Trimming stripped 6 bases from V and 7 bases from J, with 19 bases between. The CDR3 loop reads CASSYDGSDGNEQFF. DNA for the CDR3: TGCGCCAGCAGTTACGACGGGAGTGATGGGAATGAGCAGTTCTTC.

This clonotype was observed a handful of times. In nucleotides, the CDR3 is TGCAGTGTACCCGGGAGTAGGACAGATACGCAGTATTTT. Protein product: CSVPGSRTDTQYF. The rearrangement links TRBV20-1 to TRBJ2-3; TRBD2 is a possible D gene (6 bases). Trimming pared 7 bases from V and 3 bases from J, leaving 14 bases between. In germline, CDR1 is DFQATT, CDR2 SNEGSKA (reference sequence). The CDR3 contains 13 residues.

J is TRBJ2-7 and V is TRBV10-3; no definite D call. The CDR3 is made up of 15 amino acids. Germline V gives CDR1 ENHRY, CDR2 SYGVKD. Deletions cut 0 bases from V and 0 bases from J, with 9 bases between. The CDR3 protein is CAISESLGFSYEQYF. The CDR3 nucleotides read TGTGCCATCAGTGAGTCGCTCGGGTTCTCCTACGAGCAGTACTTC.

The chain carries TRBV6-1 and TRBJ2-1; 7 positions agree with TRBD2. J lost 4 bases, V lost 7 bases, and 7 bases had no gene match. The germline V gene has CDR1 MNHNS and CDR2 SASEGT. The CDR3 sequence is 14 residues long. CDR3 sequence: CASIAGAGYNEQFF. CDR3 nucleotides: TGTGCCAGCATCGCGGGAGCAGGGTACAATGAGCAGTTCTTC.

This clonotype was counted only a few times. The rearrangement links TRBV5-1 to TRBJ1-2; no clear D. The CDR3 has 13 residues. Trimming left V 5 bases short and J 1 base short, with 9 bases between. Germline V gene data show CDR1 as SGHRS and CDR2 as YFSETQ. The chain's CDR3 is CASSVTDNYGYTF. The CDR3 DNA sequence: TGCGCCAGCAGTGTCACTGATAACTATGGCTACACCTTC. The full variable domain, its missing parts supplied by reference TRBV5-1 and TRBJ1-2, is KAGVTQTPRYLIKTRGQQVTLSCSPISGHRSVSWYQQTPGQGLQFLFEYFSETQRNKGNFPGRFSGRQFSNSRSEMNVSTLELGDSALYLCASSVTDNYGYTFGSGTRLTVV.

V gene TRBV28 combines with J gene TRBJ1-5, with TRBD1 matching 8 bases. Germline trimming cut 1 base from V and 6 bases from J; bases unmatched to any gene: 5. CDR3 size: 15 residues. From germline, CDR1 is MDHEN and CDR2 SYDVKM. The CDR3 reads CASSLYQGAFQPQHF. The CDR3 coding sequence is TGTGCCAGCAGTTTATATCAGGGGGCCTTTCAGCCCCAGCATTTT.

The rearrangement uses TRBV6-1 and TRBJ2-3; maybe TRBD2 (5 bases). The length of the CDR3 is 14 residues. CDR1 and CDR2 (germline): MNHNS, SASEGT. With 7 bases removed from V and 0 bases from J, the gap between germline ends came to 11 bases. In nucleotides, the CDR3 is TGTGCCAGCAAGGACTGGGCTAGCACAGATACGCAGTATTTT. Its translation is CASKDWASTDTQYF.

This clonotype was found a few times. The J gene is TRBJ2-7, the V gene TRBV27; no firm D call. This CDR3 has 15 amino acids. Germline loops: CDR1 MNHEY, CDR2 SMNVEV (reference sequence). V lost 7 bases, J lost 0 bases, and 16 bases lay in between. The CDR3 loop is CASITRERSSYEQYF. The CDR3 DNA is TGTGCCAGCATCACAAGGGAACGAAGCTCCTACGAGCAGTACTTC.

This clonotype came up a few times. This chain joins TRBV12-3 or TRBV12-4 and TRBJ2-5; D perhaps matches TRBD2 (6 bases). V was pared by 1 base and J by 1 base, with 13 bases between. The CDR3 runs to 16 residues. The CDR3 here is CASSLEGLRPQETQYF. DNA for the CDR3: TGTGCCAGCAGTTTAGAAGGACTACGCCCCCAAGAGACCCAGTACTTC.

The genes are TRBV20-1 and TRBJ2-7; D ambiguous. Germline CDR1 DFQATT, CDR2 SNEGSKA (reference sequence). The CDR3 is made up of 15 amino acids. Trimming stripped 0 bases from V and 0 bases from J, with 12 bases between. In DNA, the CDR3 is TGCAGTGCTAGAGATTTGGGATCCTACTCCTACGAGCAGTACTTC. As protein: CSARDLGSYSYEQYF.

The rearrangement uses TRBV2 and TRBJ2-7, with D possibly TRBD2 on 6 matching bases. The germline CDR1 and CDR2 sequences are SNHLY and FYNNEI. Trimming removed 0 bases from V and 3 bases from J, with 12 bases in between. This CDR3 region has 15 residues. The CDR3 spells CASSEAGLNNYEQYF. Written as DNA, the CDR3 is TGTGCCAGCAGTGAAGCGGGACTTAATAACTACGAGCAGTACTTC.

This clonotype was counted only a few times. The rearrangement links TRBV10-3 to TRBJ2-7; TRBD2 matches 7 bases. This CDR3 has 13 residues. CDR1 ENHRY and CDR2 SYGVKD come from the germline V gene. Trimming at V came to 3 bases and at J to 3 bases, leaving 2 bases not matched to a gene. The CDR3 DNA reads TGTGCCATCAGTGATCTAGCGGACTACGAGCAGTACTTC. Translation: CAISDLADYEQYF.

This chain's CDR3 is CASSQLGPDEQYF. The DNA for the CDR3 is TGTGCCAGCAGCCAACTGGGGCCCGACGAGCAGTACTTC. The rearrangement joins TRBV3-1 to TRBJ2-7; D is perhaps TRBD1 (5 bases). V was shortened by 2 bases and J by 5 bases, with 10 bases between the two germline ends. Germline-derived CDR1 and CDR2 are LGHDT and YNNKEL (reference sequence). This CDR3 contains 13 residues.

This clonotype has more than one count but fewer than ten. The rearrangement joins TRBV11-1 to TRBJ2-1, with D possibly TRBD1 on 5 matching bases. Germline CDR1 reads SGHAT; CDR2 reads FQDESV (reference sequence). The CDR3 has 17 amino acids. V gave up 1 base and J gave up 3 bases, with 16 bases separating them. CDR3 coding DNA: TGTGCCAGCAGCTTAGAGCAGGGCAGGGTGGGCTACAATGAGCAGTTCTTC. Protein product: CASSLEQGRVGYNEQFF.

Only one count was recorded for this clonotype. The V gene is TRBV5-1, the J gene TRBJ2-2, with 9 bases identical to TRBD2. CDR3 length: 15 residues. The V and J ends lost 0 bases and 7 bases, in that order; junction bases with no gene match: 4. The germline V gene encodes CDR1 SGHRS and CDR2 YFSETQ. CDR3 in DNA: TGCGCCAGCAGCTTGGGAGGACTAGCGCTCGGGGAGCTGTTTTTT. It specifies CASSLGGLALGELFF.

V gene TRBV12-3 or TRBV12-4 combines with J gene TRBJ1-3; the D is unclear. V lost 3 bases and J 0 bases, leaving 3 bases between the germline ends. This CDR3 has 13 residues. CDR3 in DNA: TGTGCCAGCAGTTTCCCCTCTGGAAACACCATATATTTT. Amino acids: CASSFPSGNTIYF.

J is TRBJ2-1 and V is TRBV12-3 or TRBV12-4; D may be TRBD2 (5 bases). The V and J ends lost 6 bases and 0 bases respectively, with 18 bases between them. This CDR3 region has 17 residues. CDR3 nucleotides: TGTGCCAGCAGGTCCCGAAGCGGTTCCCACTCCTACAATGAGCAGTTCTTC. It codes for CASRSRSGSHSYNEQFF.

The CDR3 protein is CASSSGTSAGTQYF. The CDR3 DNA sequence: TGTGCCAGCAGCTCCGGGACTAGCGCCGGTACGCAGTATTTT. The chain links TRBV7-9 to TRBJ2-3; TRBD2 matches 10 bases. The CDR3 spans 14 residues. The germline V gene encodes CDR1 SEHNR and CDR2 FQNEAQ (reference sequence). Losses at the gene ends were 4 bases for V and 8 bases for J; bases not matched to a gene: 6.